This T cell receptor beta chain was observed in a study of cytomegalovirus exposure and HLA in healthy donors. Whole-study findings and limits: Differences between HLA loci emerged in a later analysis of TCR association rates, with DRB1 most and HLA-C fewest. The authors listed some 150 TCR beta chains as cytomegalovirus-associated.

The primer mix had 60 Vbeta and 13 Jbeta primers. Repertoires were generated with immunoSEQ multiplex PCR, while TCRdb's copy carries only in-frame clones and drops some. The sample contains fewer than 150,000 clones, 70% to 80% of which appear only once. Trimming took 4 bases from V and 9 from J; bases not matched to a gene: 4. The CDR3 extends over 13 amino acids. Germline CDR1 reads SGHTA; CDR2 reads FQGNSA. With regard to this clone: Its antigen is undetermined.

Healthy bone marrow donors made up the cohort. The sequence came from a man aged 40-49 years in good health and CMV-seropositive. The sample comprised PBMCs. The gene calls are TRBV7-2 and TRBJ2-1; 9 bases map to TRBD2. DNA of the CDR3: TGTGCCAGCAGCTGGGGACTAGCCCGTGAGCAGTTCTTC. It codes for CASSWGLAREQFF.